The 24 T cell receptor beta chains given below trace back to one sample, sequenced in a study of blood T cells in healthy people across ages. A J-beta primer mix and a sample-barcoded 5' primer were used in a second PCR of roughly 6 to 11 cycles. In TCRdb, the 5' RACE reads were re-called with MiXCR into one record per CDR3 protein. The sample holds 550,000 to 600,000 distinct CDR3 sequences, approximately 27% seen once. The specimen sequenced was blood. The receptors here all came from a woman in her 70s in good health.

The V call is TRBV7-9, the J call TRBJ1-2; D is possibly TRBD1 (5 bases). Trimming left V 3 bases short and J 2 bases short, with 13 bases between. This CDR3 is built from 15 residues. Germline values: CDR1 SEHNR, CDR2 FQNEAQ (reference sequence). CDR3 residues: CASSLNYTGNYGYTF. The DNA of the CDR3 is TGTGCCAGCAGCTTGAATTACACAGGAAACTATGGCTACACCTTC.

This clonotype was detected many times. The gene calls are TRBV29-1 and TRBJ2-7; perhaps TRBD1 as D (6 bases). Trimming pared 4 bases from V and 5 bases from J, leaving 6 bases between. The CDR3 spans 10 residues. Looked up from germline, CDR1 is SQVTM and CDR2 is ANQGSEA. The CDR3 is CSVGDNEQYF. The CDR3 nucleotides are TGCAGCGTTGGGGACAACGAGCAGTACTTC.

The chain is built from TRBV20-1 and TRBJ2-5; 12 positions agree with TRBD2. CDR3 length: 15 amino acids. Germline V gives CDR1 DFQATT, CDR2 SNEGSKA (reference sequence). Trimming at V came to 2 bases and at J to 5 bases, leaving 6 bases not matched to a gene. CDR3 loop: CSARTSGGTRETQYF. The CDR3 nucleotides are TGCAGTGCTAGAACTAGCGGGGGGACGCGGGAGACCCAGTACTTC.

The rearrangement joins TRBV5-1 to TRBJ2-1; 7 bases agree with TRBD2. Unmatched junction bases numbered 5, after V lost 0 bases and J lost 5 bases. CDR1 and CDR2 from the germline V gene are SGHRS and YFSETQ. The CDR3 has 15 residues. CDR3 DNA sequence: TGCGCCAGCAGCTTGGCCCCCGCGGGGGACAATGAGCAGTTCTTC. It yields the protein CASSLAPAGDNEQFF.

This clonotype was counted a few times. This chain connects TRBV12-3 or TRBV12-4 to TRBJ2-6, with D uncertain. The V and J ends lost 3 bases and 1 base respectively, with 7 bases between them. The CDR3 consists of 15 residues. The CDR3 region has the DNA TGTGCCAGCAGTTTTATGAGTTCTGGGGCCAACGTCCTGACTTTC. Protein: CASSFMSSGANVLTF.

This clonotype showed up just a few times. CDR3 residues: CASSVQDRGNYEQYF. CDR3 nucleotide sequence: TGTGCCAGCAGCGTCCAGGACAGGGGAAACTACGAGCAGTACTTC. The V call is TRBV9, the J call TRBJ2-7, with TRBD1 identical over 9 bases. Germline assignment: CDR1 SGDLS and CDR2 YYNGEE. The CDR3 is 15 residues long. V was pared by 2 bases and J by 3 bases, with 6 bases of the junction left unmatched.

The genes are TRBV5-1 and TRBJ1-2; TRBD1 is a possible D gene (5 bases). This CDR3 has 15 residues. From germline, CDR1 is SGHRS and CDR2 YFSETQ. Trimming removed 4 bases from V and 3 bases from J, with 16 bases in between. CDR3 amino acids: CASSPGDAPDYGYTF. In nucleotides, the CDR3 is TGCGCCAGCAGCCCCGGGGACGCCCCTGACTATGGCTACACCTTC.

The chain recombines TRBV29-1 with TRBJ2-5; the D is unclear. V was pared by 2 bases and J by 8 bases, with 12 bases between. This CDR3 contains 12 residues. Germline CDR1 SQVTM, CDR2 ANQGSEA. The CDR3 DNA reads TGCAGCGTTGAAAGGTCCCGGAGAACCCAGTACTTC. It yields the protein CSVERSRRTQYF.

V usage is TRBV2 and J usage is TRBJ2-7; D not certain. Germline V gene sequence: CDR1 SNHLY, CDR2 FYNNEI. This CDR3 contains 14 residues. V was trimmed by 2 bases and J by 0 bases, leaving 8 bases between them. The CDR3 region is CASSESQVSYEQYF. CDR3 DNA: TGTGCCAGCAGTGAAAGTCAGGTCTCCTACGAGCAGTACTTC. Full variable domain (missing parts from reference TRBV2 and TRBJ2-7): EPEVTQTPSHQVTQMGQEVILRCVPISNHLYFYWYRQILGQKVEFLVSFYNNEISEKSEIFDDQFSVERPDGSNFTLKIRSTKLEDSAMYFCASSESQVSYEQYFGPGTRLTVT.

V is TRBV6-5 and J is TRBJ1-3; D may be TRBD1 (5 bases). Deletions cut 4 bases from V and 10 bases from J, with 17 bases between. The CDR3 loop spans 14 amino acids. The germline V gene has CDR1 MNHEY and CDR2 SVGAGI. CDR3 DNA: TGTGCCAGCAGTTCACGGGACCCCGCGGGGACCATATATTTT. It specifies CASSSRDPAGTIYF.

This clonotype has just a few counts. The CDR3 DNA is TGTGCCAGCAGCTTTGGTGGGCTGAATGGCTACACCTTC. Encoded protein: CASSFGGLNGYTF. The chain recombines TRBV5-5 with TRBJ1-2, with no clear D. This CDR3 is built from 13 residues. From germline, CDR1 is SGHKS and CDR2 YYEKEE (reference sequence). V lost 2 bases to trimming and J lost 6 bases, with 11 bases between them.

This clonotype occurred many times. This sequence joins TRBV3-1 and TRBJ1-1; the D gene is possibly TRBD1 (6 bases). Germline assignment: CDR1 LGHDT and CDR2 YNNKEL (reference sequence). The CDR3 length is 14 residues. Trimming pared 4 bases from V and 11 bases from J, leaving 20 bases between. The chain's CDR3 is CASSPIEGGRGAFF. The CDR3 DNA follows: TGTGCCAGCAGCCCGATTGAAGGGGGGCGCGGGGCTTTCTTT. Drawing the rest from reference TRBV3-1 and TRBJ1-1, the complete variable domain is DTAVSQTPKYLVTQMGNDKSIKCEQNLGHDTMYWYKQDSKKFLKIMFSYNNKELIINETVPNRFSPKSPDKAHLNLHINSLELGDSAVYFCASSPIEGGRGAFFGQGTRLTVV.

The chain uses TRBV6-2 or TRBV6-3 and TRBJ2-1, with a weak D call TRBD2 (5 bases). The CDR3 has 14 residues. The ends were cut back, 6 bases at V and 9 bases at J, with 18 bases in the middle. Germline CDR1 MNHEY, CDR2 SVGEGT. In nucleotides, the CDR3 is TGTGCCAGCAGCCTCAACTTCCGGGGTGGTGAGCAGTTCTTC. Encoded protein: CASSLNFRGGEQFF.

This clonotype was seen a few times. The conserved closing phenylalanine or tryptophan is absent in this CDR3, likely reflecting a read error. The V gene is TRBV7-2, the J gene TRBJ1-2; D may be TRBD1 (6 bases). The CDR3 has 13 residues. V lost 5 bases and J lost 1, with 8 bases in between. Germline values: CDR1 SGHTA, CDR2 FQGNSA. The CDR3 bases are TGTGCCAGCAGCCCGGACAGTAACTATGGCTACACCCTC. Its translation: CASSPDSNYGYTL.

Only a few counts were recorded for this clonotype. J is TRBJ2-5 and V is TRBV7-2, with D possibly matching TRBD1 (5 bases). The CDR3 consists of 15 residues. CDR1 is SGHTA, CDR2 FQGNSA, per germline. Trimming left V 3 bases short and J 2 bases short, with 13 bases between. This chain's CDR3 is CASSLAGHLQETQYF. The CDR3 nucleotides are TGTGCCAGCAGCTTGGCTGGACACTTACAAGAGACCCAGTACTTC.

In its sample, this clonotype was seen a few times. The chain couples TRBV7-9 to TRBJ2-3, with 14 bases fitting TRBD2. With V trimmed by 5 bases and J by 4 bases, 5 bases remained unmatched. CDR1 SEHNR and CDR2 FQNEAQ come from the germline V gene (reference sequence). The CDR3 covers 16 residues. The CDR3 region is CASSRGTSGGPDTQYF. The CDR3 nucleotides read TGTGCCAGCAGCCGAGGGACTAGCGGGGGACCAGATACGCAGTATTTT. Full variable domain (outside the CDR3, taken from reference TRBV7-9 and TRBJ2-3): DTGVSQNPRHKITKRGQNVTFRCDPISEHNRLYWYRQTLGQGPEFLTYFQNEAQLEKSRLLSDRFSAERPKGSFSTLEIQRTEQGDSAMYLCASSRGTSGGPDTQYFGPGTRLTVL.

This clonotype has only a few counts. The rearrangement joins TRBV29-1 to TRBJ2-1, with D unclear. TRBJ2-5 matches the DNA end more closely, so the J call is doubtful. The length of the CDR3 is 14 residues. CDR1 SQVTM and CDR2 ANQGSEA come from the germline V gene. As DNA, the CDR3 is TGCAGCGTTGCCCCCTCGTTAAGCCAAGAGACCCAGTACTTC. This gives the protein CSVAPSLSQETQYF.

This clonotype was observed a few times. V usage is TRBV2 and J usage is TRBJ2-5; a possible D gene is TRBD2 (5 bases). Trimming stripped 6 bases from V and 4 bases from J, with 15 bases between. The length of the CDR3 is 14 residues. Germline CDR1 and CDR2: SNHLY and FYNNEI. The CDR3 coding sequence is TGTGCCAGCAGCAACGGGATCCGGGGAGAGACCCAGTACTTC. Amino acid sequence: CASSNGIRGETQYF. The entire variable domain, with the rest obtained from reference TRBV2 and TRBJ2-5, is as follows: EPEVTQTPSHQVTQMGQEVILRCVPISNHLYFYWYRQILGQKVEFLVSFYNNEISEKSEIFDDQFSVERPDGSNFTLKIRSTKLEDSAMYFCASSNGIRGETQYFGPGTRLLVL.

The genes are TRBV6-1 and TRBJ1-5; D is unresolved. The CDR3 extends over 12 amino acids. V was cut by 3 bases and J by 7 bases, with 7 bases left in between. The germline CDR1 and CDR2 sequences are MNHNS and SASEGT. The CDR3 DNA reads as TGTGCCAGCAGTGAGGTGGGACAGCCCCAGCATTTT. This translates into CASSEVGQPQHF.

The V gene is TRBV4-3, the J gene TRBJ1-2; 8 bases line up with TRBD1. The germline gives CDR1 LGHNA, CDR2 YSLEER. The CDR3 contains 15 residues. V shed 4 bases, J shed 0 bases, and the junction held 4 bases outside the gene matches. CDR3 bases: TGCGCCAGCAGCCGCGACAGGGGATCTAACTATGGCTACACCTTC. Translation gives CASSRDRGSNYGYTF.

The sample holds a few counts of this clonotype. The rearrangement joins TRBV15 to TRBJ2-7; 7 positions match TRBD2. After removal of 1 base from V and 2 bases from J, the junction contained 2 bases not matched to a gene. Germline assignment: CDR1 LNHNV and CDR2 YYDKDF (reference sequence). The CDR3 has 14 amino acids. CDR3 coding DNA: TGTGCCACCAGCAGAGCCAGCGGGGCCTACGAGCAGTACTTC. Amino acids: CATSRASGAYEQYF.

This clonotype was seen ten or more times. The chain has TRBV30 and TRBJ1-3, with a possible D match to TRBD1 (6 bases). The germline V gene encodes CDR1 GTSNPN and CDR2 SVGIG (reference sequence). Trimming stripped 7 bases from V and 4 bases from J, with 17 bases between. The CDR3 runs 14 residues. CDR3 in DNA: TGTGCCTCCGACTTTACCGGGGGCGGAAACACCATATATTTT. Translating gives CASDFTGGGNTIYF.

The chain is built from TRBV20-1 and TRBJ1-2; possible D gene TRBD1, 6 bases. V lost 6 bases and J 4 bases, leaving 15 bases between the germline ends. Germline V gene sequence: CDR1 DFQATT, CDR2 SNEGSKA (reference sequence). CDR3 size: 13 residues. The CDR3: CSARDRISYGYTF. The CDR3 coding sequence is TGCAGTGCCCGAGACAGGATAAGCTATGGCTACACCTTC.

The rearrangement links TRBV28 to TRBJ2-7, with TRBD2 matching over 11 bases. The ends lost 6 bases at V and 1 base at J; junction bases unmatched: 2. Germline V gene data show CDR1 as MDHEN and CDR2 as SYDVKM. The CDR3 runs to 14 residues. CDR3 in DNA: TGTGCCAGCAGGGGGACTAGCGGATCCTACGAGCAGTACTTC. Its translation: CASRGTSGSYEQYF.